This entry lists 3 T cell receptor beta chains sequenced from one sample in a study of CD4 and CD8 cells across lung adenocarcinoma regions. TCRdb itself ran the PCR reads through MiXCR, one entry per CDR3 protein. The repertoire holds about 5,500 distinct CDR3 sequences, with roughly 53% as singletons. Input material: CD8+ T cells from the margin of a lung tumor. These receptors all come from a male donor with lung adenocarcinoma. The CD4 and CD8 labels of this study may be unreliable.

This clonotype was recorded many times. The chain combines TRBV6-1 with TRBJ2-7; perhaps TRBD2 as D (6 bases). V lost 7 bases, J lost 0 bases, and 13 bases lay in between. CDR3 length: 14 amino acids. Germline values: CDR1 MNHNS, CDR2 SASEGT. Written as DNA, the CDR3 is TGTGCCAGCACCTACGGGGGAGACTCCTACGAGCAGTACTTC. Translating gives CASTYGGDSYEQYF.

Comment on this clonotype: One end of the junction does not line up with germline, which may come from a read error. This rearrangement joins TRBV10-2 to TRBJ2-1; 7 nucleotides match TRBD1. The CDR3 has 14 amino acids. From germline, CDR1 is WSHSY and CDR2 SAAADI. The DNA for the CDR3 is TGCGCCAGCACCGAGGACAGGACTTACACTGAGCAGTTCTTC. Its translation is CASTEDRTYTEQFF.

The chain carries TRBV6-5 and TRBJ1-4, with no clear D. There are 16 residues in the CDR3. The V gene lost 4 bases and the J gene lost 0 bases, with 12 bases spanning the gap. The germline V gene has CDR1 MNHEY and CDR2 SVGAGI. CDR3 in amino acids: CASSLTQTATNEKLFF. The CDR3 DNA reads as TGTGCCAGCAGTTTGACCCAGACGGCAACTAATGAAAAACTGTTTTTT.